The entry below gives a single T cell receptor (beta chain) sequence along with its context. Its antigen remains unidentified. Only in-frame clones appear in the TCRdb table, and some are missing; sequencing was by immunoSEQ multiplex PCR. The sample has around 120,000 clones, over 75% seen once. The data stem from a study of graft-versus-host responses after intestinal transplantation. At the level of the study: Anti-thymocyte globulin was used for induction in all recipients, who then took tacrolimus and steroids for approximately 3 years. The study's findings and limits: Early post-transplant HvG declines showed an association with peak circulating GvH clone levels. Graft-donor T cell macrochimerism in patients accompanied high graft-versus-host to host-versus-graft clonal ratios in allografts.

Germline trimming cut 5 bases from V and 13 bases from J; bases unmatched to any gene: 13. The CDR3 extends over 13 amino acids. Germline-derived CDR1 and CDR2 are SEHNR and FQNEAQ (reference sequence). This chain links TRBV7-9 with TRBJ2-5, with 7 bases identical to TRBD1. This clonotype originated in a human donor who received an intestinal transplant. The specimen was unstimulated CD4+ T cells sorted from spleen or lymph node cells, collected before intestinal transplant. CDR3 sequence (DNA): TGTGCCAGCAGCGCCAACTACAGGGGCCCCCGGTACTTC. It encodes CASSANYRGPRYF.